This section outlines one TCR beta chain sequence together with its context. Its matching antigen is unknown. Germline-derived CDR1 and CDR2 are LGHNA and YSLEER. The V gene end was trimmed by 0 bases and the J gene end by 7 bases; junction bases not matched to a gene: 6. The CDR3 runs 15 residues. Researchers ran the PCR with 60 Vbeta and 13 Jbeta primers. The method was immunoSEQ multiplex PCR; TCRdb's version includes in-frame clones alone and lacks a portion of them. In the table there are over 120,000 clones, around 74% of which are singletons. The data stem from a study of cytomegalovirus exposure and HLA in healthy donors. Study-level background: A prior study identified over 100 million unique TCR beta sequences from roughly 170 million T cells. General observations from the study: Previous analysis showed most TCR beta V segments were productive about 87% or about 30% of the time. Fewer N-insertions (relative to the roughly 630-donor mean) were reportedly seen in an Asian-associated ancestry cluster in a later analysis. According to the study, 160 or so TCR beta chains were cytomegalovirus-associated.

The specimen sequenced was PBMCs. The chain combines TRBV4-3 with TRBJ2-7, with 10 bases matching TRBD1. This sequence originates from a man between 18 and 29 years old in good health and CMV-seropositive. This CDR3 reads CASSQERTGGREQYF. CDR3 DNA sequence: TGCGCCAGCAGCCAAGAAAGGACAGGGGGTCGGGAGCAGTACTTC.